These T cell receptor beta chains were read from a single sample in a study of technical replicates of blood from four donors. The protocol was immunoSEQ multiplex PCR, while the TCRdb copy is restricted to in-frame clones and leaves out a portion. The table lists tens of thousands of clones, 80% to 95% of them singletons. The specimen sequenced was T cells isolated from PBMCs. The receptors stem from a human donor in good health. Each CDR3 is given with its conserved first and last residue. The order of the fields is V gene, CDR3 protein.

V: TRBV14
CDR3: CASSQWSWGQDEQFF

V: TRBV2
CDR3: CASILTSGIIDTQYF

V: TRBV7-6
CDR3: CASSLALAAYNEQFF

V: TRBV11-3
CDR3: CASSWAGAGDFYEQYF

V: TRBV25-1
CDR3: CASRGVAYEQYF

V: TRBV2
CDR3: CASSAGTATTDTQYF

V: TRBV5-1
CDR3: CASSSTSGYYEQYF

V: TRBV7-9
CDR3: CASSLASGNNIQYF

V: TRBV30
CDR3: CAWQDRAREKLFF

V: TRBV27
CDR3: CASSFGRGATALFF

V: TRBV6-5
CDR3: CASRTGPLNQPQHF

V: TRBV28
CDR3: CASSLADSLLGGELFF

V: TRBV23-1
CDR3: CASSQKTFQYF

V: TRBV15
CDR3: CATSRDLPLTGKGTEAFF

V: TRBV2
CDR3: CASKVLAGDYNEQFF

V: TRBV7-9
CDR3: CASSLAGGDTGELFF

V: TRBV5-1
CDR3: CASSSMTEPGSYEQYF

V: TRBV27
CDR3: CASRIAGGITDTQYF

V: TRBV28
CDR3: CASSLEGYQPQHF

V: TRBV9
CDR3: CASTQSGGHLTDTQYF

V: TRBV10-1
CDR3: CASSGLAGSAYNEQFF

V: TRBV27
CDR3: CASTETGHTGELFF

V: TRBV28
CDR3: CASSLPGNEQFF

V: TRBV11-1
CDR3: CASSLGRGLRETQYF

V: TRBV15
CDR3: CATSEAGESLGTQYF

V: TRBV7-9
CDR3: CASSLRSGQVNYEQYF

V: TRBV6-5
CDR3: CATGQGYGYTF

V: TRBV13
CDR3: CASSSLMIALPPPPDSSYNEQFF

V: TRBV7-2
CDR3: CASSLSTGQDQPQHF

V: TRBV29-1
CDR3: CSVESGEEYEQYF

V: TRBV4-1
CDR3: CASSQGLAGVARTDTQYF

V: TRBV9
CDR3: CASSSRTGIRKTQYF

V: TRBV27
CDR3: CASRKVEDSEAFF

V: TRBV27
CDR3: CASSLFWTEETQYF

V: TRBV30
CDR3: CAYLNYGYTF

V: TRBV27
CDR3: CASSSRDTQYF

V: TRBV6-5
CDR3: CASSSPTGVNTEAFF

V: TRBV25-1
CDR3: CASSPGLAANEQFF

V: TRBV5-6
CDR3: CASSLERPGDSSYEQYF